The 26 T cell receptor beta chains reported below all come from one sample, sequenced in a study of cytomegalovirus exposure and HLA in healthy donors. It was with 60 Vbeta and 13 Jbeta primers that the PCR ran. Only in-frame clones appear in the TCRdb table, and some are missing; sequencing was by immunoSEQ multiplex PCR. The sample comprises around 130,000 clones, 75% to 85% of which are singletons, and 2.5% to 3% rests with the top ten. What was sequenced was PBMCs. The origin of the receptors is a woman aged 18-29 years in good health and CMV-seropositive.

The gene calls are TRBV2 and TRBJ2-3, with 7 bases matching TRBD2. CDR1 and CDR2 (germline): SNHLY, FYNNEI. V lost 5 bases, J lost 0 bases, and 5 bases stayed unmatched. The CDR3 consists of 15 residues. The CDR3 nucleotides are TGTGCCAGCAGTCCGGGACTACAAAGCACAGATACGCAGTATTTT. This encodes CASSPGLQSTDTQYF.

The chain has TRBV29-1 and TRBJ2-1; tentatively, D is TRBD2 (7 bases). Germline CDR1 and CDR2: SQVTM and ANQGSEA. This CDR3 has 13 amino acids. Trimming pared 5 bases from V and 15 bases from J, leaving 23 bases between. The CDR3 region has the DNA TGCAGCGTTTCAAGGGGGGGCCCCGAGACTTCGTTCTTC. Its protein product is CSVSRGGPETSFF.

The chain has TRBV6-5 and TRBJ2-1, with 14 nucleotides matching TRBD2. CDR1 and CDR2 (germline): MNHEY, SVGAGI. J lost 13 bases, V lost 0 bases, and 5 bases had no gene match. This CDR3 spans 15 amino acids. The CDR3 region has the DNA TGTGCCAGCAGTTACTCGACTAGCGGGGGGGTCAACCAGTTCTTC. This sequence encodes CASSYSTSGGVNQFF.

The rearrangement links TRBV6-1 to TRBJ1-1; the D is unclear. Germline CDR1 MNHNS, CDR2 SASEGT. There are 14 residues in the CDR3. V lost 2 bases, J lost 4 bases, and 11 bases lay in between. CDR3 loop: CASSESWEGTEAFF. The CDR3 nucleotides are TGTGCCAGCAGTGAAAGCTGGGAGGGCACTGAAGCTTTCTTT.

The rearrangement joins TRBV7-6 to TRBJ1-1; 8 positions match TRBD1. This CDR3 contains 14 residues. Germline-derived CDR1 and CDR2 are SGHVS and FNYEAQ. V lost 3 bases to trimming and J lost 1 base; unmatched junction nucleotides: 1. The CDR3 reads CASSFGTGNTEAFF. Written as DNA, the CDR3 is TGTGCCAGCAGCTTCGGGACAGGGAACACTGAAGCTTTCTTT.

J is TRBJ1-2 and V is TRBV30; 10 bases line up with TRBD1. CDR1 and CDR2 (germline): GTSNPN, SVGIG (reference sequence). There are 16 residues in the CDR3. Trimming removed 4 bases from V and 4 bases from J; junction bases left unmatched: 12. CDR3 coding DNA: TGTGCCTGGAAAGGGGACAGGGGAGAGGGGACCTATGGCTACACCTTC. Translating it yields CAWKGDRGEGTYGYTF.

This clone was seen just once. The chain has TRBV12-5 and TRBJ1-2; D unresolved. Germline loops: CDR1 LGHNT, CDR2 FRNRAP. The CDR3 loop spans 13 amino acids. The V end was cut by 0 bases, the J end by 7 bases, with 9 bases between. In DNA form, the CDR3 reads TGTGCTAGTGGTTTGGTACGGGGAGCTGGCTACACCTTC. Protein: CASGLVRGAGYTF.

The DNA of the CDR3 is TGTGCCAGCAGCGTTAGCGGGGGGGTTGAGACCCAGTACTTC. Its translation is CASSVSGGVETQYF. The chain joins TRBV11-2 to TRBJ2-5, with TRBD2 matching over 11 bases. The trim removed 5 bases at V and 5 bases at J, leaving 4 bases unmatched. This CDR3 has 14 amino acids. Per the germline V gene, CDR1 is SGHAT and CDR2 is FQNNGV. The complete variable domain, with remaining parts taken from reference TRBV11-2 and TRBJ2-5, reads EAGVAQSPRYKIIEKRQSVAFWCNPISGHATLYWYQQILGQGPKLLIQFQNNGVVDDSQLPKDRFSAERLKGVDSTLKIQPAKLEDSAVYLCASSVSGGVETQYFGPGTRLLVL.

As DNA, the CDR3 is TGTGCCAGCAGTAAACGGGGGAACCAAGAGACCCAGTACTTC. This gives the protein CASSKRGNQETQYF. This sequence joins TRBV28 and TRBJ2-5; D is perhaps TRBD2 (6 bases). Deletions cut 5 bases from V and 0 bases from J, with 10 bases between. The CDR3 loop spans 14 amino acids. The germline CDR1 and CDR2 sequences are MDHEN and SYDVKM.

This chain links TRBV11-2 with TRBJ2-3, with TRBD2 matching 13 bases. The CDR3 has 16 residues. CDR1 and CDR2 from the germline V gene are SGHAT and FQNNGV. V gave up 5 bases and J gave up 7 bases; unmatched junction bases: 9. The CDR3 loop reads CASSPGLAGFRNTQYF. CDR3 sequence (DNA): TGTGCCAGCAGCCCGGGACTAGCGGGGTTCAGAAATACGCAGTATTTT.

The chain recombines TRBV7-9 with TRBJ2-1; the match to TRBD2 covers 13 bases. The CDR3 is 15 residues long. Germline V gene data show CDR1 as SEHNR and CDR2 as FQNEAQ (reference sequence). Trimming at V came to 6 bases and at J to 6 bases, leaving 5 bases not matched to a gene. The CDR3 coding sequence is TGTGCCAGCAGTCGTACTAGCGGGGGGGTCAATGAGCAGTTCTTC. This translates into CASSRTSGGVNEQFF.

The V gene is TRBV7-9, the J gene TRBJ1-1; tentative D call: TRBD1 (5 bases). This CDR3 region has 14 residues. Germline lookup yields CDR1 SEHNR and CDR2 FQNEAQ (reference sequence). The V and J ends lost 2 bases and 4 bases respectively, with 11 bases between them. The CDR3 nucleotides read TGTGCCAGCAGCTTACTGGGGCTGGGCACTGAAGCTTTCTTT. This encodes CASSLLGLGTEAFF. Supplemented by reference TRBV7-9 and TRBJ1-1, the full variable domain reads DTGVSQNPRHKITKRGQNVTFRCDPISEHNRLYWYRQTLGQGPEFLTYFQNEAQLEKSRLLSDRFSAERPKGSFSTLEIQRTEQGDSAMYLCASSLLGLGTEAFFGQGTRLTVV.

The chain links TRBV1 to TRBJ2-5; the DNA was not compared with TRBD1, the D call given in the table. TRBV1 is a listed pseudogene. The CDR3 is 12 amino acids. The CDR3 DNA sequence: TGCACCAGCAGCTGGGACAGGGAGACCCAGTACTTC. Translating it yields CTSSWDRETQYF.

The J gene is TRBJ2-2, the V gene TRBV12-2; the DNA was not used to check the table's D call, TRBD2. TRBV12-2 is an annotated pseudogene. The CDR3 length is 14 residues. In DNA form, the CDR3 reads TGTGCAAGTCGCCCGCGAGGGATTCCCGGGGAGCTGTTTTTT. Its protein is CASRPRGIPGELFF.

The chain joins TRBV5-4 to TRBJ2-7, with 10 positions matching TRBD2. CDR3 length: 14 amino acids. Germline V gene data show CDR1 as SGHNT and CDR2 as YYREEE (reference sequence). V shed 4 bases, J shed 4 bases, and the junction held 5 bases outside the gene matches. The CDR3 here is CASSTPGLAYEQYF. In DNA form, the CDR3 reads TGTGCCAGCAGCACCCCGGGACTAGCGTACGAGCAGTACTTC. Based on the CDR3 plus reference TRBV5-4 and TRBJ2-7, the full variable domain is ETGVTQSPTHLIKTRGQQVTLRCSSQSGHNTVSWYQQALGQGPQFIFQYYREEENGRGNFPPRFSGLQFPNYSSELNVNALELDDSALYLCASSTPGLAYEQYFGPGTRLTVT.

In its sample, this clone was seen a few times. This chain links TRBV25-1 with TRBJ2-2; a possible D gene is TRBD2 (6 bases). This CDR3 is built from 15 residues. The germline CDR1 and CDR2 sequences are MGHDK and SYGVNS. Trimming removed 5 bases at V and 4 bases at J, with 14 bases between. CDR3 sequence reads: CASSSGGGSTGELFF. The DNA for the CDR3 is TGTGCCAGCAGTTCCGGTGGAGGGAGCACCGGGGAGCTGTTTTTT.

The table lists this clone with a count of one. The chain uses TRBV18 and TRBJ2-1, with a weak D call TRBD1 (5 bases). Per germline, CDR1 KGHSH and CDR2 LQKENI. CDR3 length equals 12 residues. Trimming stripped 3 bases from V and 8 bases from J, with 8 bases between. The DNA of the CDR3 is TGTGCCAGCTCACCTAGGGGTCATGAGCAGTTCTTC. It yields the protein CASSPRGHEQFF.

The chain joins TRBV5-6 to TRBJ1-1, with 9 bases fitting TRBD1. The germline gives CDR1 SGHDT, CDR2 YYEEEE. With V trimmed by 5 bases and J by 3 bases, 11 bases remained unmatched. The CDR3 has 16 amino acids. The CDR3 coding sequence is TGTGCCAGCAGGCCCGGGACAGGGATAAAATACACTGAAGCTTTCTTT. Translation: CASRPGTGIKYTEAFF. Full variable domain (outside the CDR3, taken from reference TRBV5-6 and TRBJ1-1): DAGVTQSPTHLIKTRGQQVTLRCSPKSGHDTVSWYQQALGQGPQFIFQYYEEEERQRGNFPDRFSGHQFPNYSSELNVNALLLGDSALYLCASRPGTGIKYTEAFFGQGTRLTVV.

This rearrangement joins TRBV28 to TRBJ1-2; 7 bases fit TRBD1. The CDR3 has 15 residues. CDR1 is MDHEN, CDR2 SYDVKM, per germline. Unmatched junction bases numbered 8, after V lost 4 bases and J lost 3 bases. The CDR3 nucleotides are TGTGCCAGCAGTTATGCGAGGGGGCTTCACTATGGCTACACCTTC. The encoded protein is CASSYARGLHYGYTF.

CDR3 sequence reads: CASSYSTSSYEQYF. In DNA, the CDR3 is TGTGCCAGCAGTTACTCCACGAGCTCCTACGAGCAGTACTTC. The rearrangement joins TRBV6-6 to TRBJ2-7; D uncertain. The germline V and J ends were trimmed by 0 bases and 0 bases, with 6 bases remaining between them. Per the germline V gene, CDR1 is MNHNY and CDR2 is SVGAGI (reference sequence). This CDR3 region has 14 residues.

The J gene is TRBJ1-2, the V gene TRBV6-5; TRBD1 matches at 7 bases. CDR3 length: 12 residues. Trimming at V came to 2 bases and at J to 8 bases, leaving 2 bases not matched to a gene. Germline V gene data show CDR1 as MNHEY and CDR2 as SVGAGI. CDR3 sequence: CASSYTGVGYTF. In DNA, the CDR3 is TGTGCCAGCAGTTACACAGGGGTAGGCTACACCTTC.

The chain joins TRBV6-5 to TRBJ2-2; D not resolved. CDR3 length: 12 residues. Trimming took 5 bases from V and 7 from J, leaving 8 bases between them. Germline values: CDR1 MNHEY, CDR2 SVGAGI. Here the CDR3 reads CASSIIDGELFF. The CDR3 nucleotides read TGTGCCAGCAGTATTATAGACGGGGAGCTGTTTTTT.

The chain is built from TRBV15 and TRBJ2-1, with D perhaps TRBD2 (7 bases). CDR1 is LNHNV, CDR2 YYDKDF, per germline (reference sequence). The CDR3 runs to 19 residues. Trimming removed 0 bases at V and 6 bases at J, with 24 bases between. The CDR3: CATSRDRGGRGALVNEQFF. CDR3 nucleotide sequence: TGTGCCACCAGCAGAGATAGGGGGGGCCGGGGGGCGCTTGTCAATGAGCAGTTCTTC.

The J gene is TRBJ2-3, the V gene TRBV25-1; 11 bases agree with TRBD1. The CDR3 runs 17 residues. Germline V gene lookup returns CDR1 MGHDK and CDR2 SYGVNS. Trimming cost V 6 bases and J 3 bases; bases outside gene matches: 11. The CDR3 spells CASRYGGQGVGTDTQYF. DNA for the CDR3: TGTGCCAGCAGATACGGGGGACAGGGGGTAGGAACAGATACGCAGTATTTT.

The chain couples TRBV6-5 to TRBJ1-1, with 8 bases lining up with TRBD1. Germline values: CDR1 MNHEY, CDR2 SVGAGI. With 5 bases clipped from V and 4 bases from J, the junction kept 6 bases outside the gene matches. The CDR3 extends over 14 amino acids. The CDR3 loop reads CASSHGQGPTEAFF. The CDR3, as DNA: TGTGCCAGCAGTCACGGACAGGGTCCCACTGAAGCTTTCTTT.

The chain recombines TRBV10-3 with TRBJ2-1, with TRBD2 identical over 13 bases. The germline V gene encodes CDR1 ENHRY and CDR2 SYGVKD. J gave up 4 bases and V 2 bases, and 5 bases lay outside the gene matches. The length of the CDR3 is 17 residues. CDR3 region: CAISEELAGGKYNEQFF. CDR3 in DNA: TGTGCCATCAGTGAGGAACTAGCGGGGGGGAAATACAATGAGCAGTTCTTC.